The T cell receptor (beta chain) described here comes from a study of blood T cell repertoires in COVID-19. Overall study context: Sites across the United States, Italy and Spain contributed samples from acute and convalescent COVID-19.

The CDR3 is 15 residues long. Trimming shortened V by 4 bases and J by 4 bases, and 16 bases separated the two germline ends. Germline V CDR1 and CDR2: LGHDT, YNNKEL (reference sequence). Study processing details: Amplification of reference gene primers provided the estimated nucleated cell counts. TCRdb keeps only in-frame clones here, not all; method: immunoSEQ multiplex PCR. V, J and clone size are taken as reported in that table, and D and trimming were inferred from the DNA itself. The table has about 480,000 clones, around 90% seen once. The chain uses TRBV3-1 (or the pseudogene TRBV3-2) and TRBJ1-2, with D possibly TRBD1 on 6 matching bases. Sequenced material: PBMCs or T cells enriched from blood (not recorded which). This clonotype was sampled from a woman under 30 with acute COVID-19. The CDR3 is CASSPYRERGYGYTF. CDR3 bases: TGTGCCAGCAGCCCATACAGGGAAAGGGGCTATGGCTACACCTTC.